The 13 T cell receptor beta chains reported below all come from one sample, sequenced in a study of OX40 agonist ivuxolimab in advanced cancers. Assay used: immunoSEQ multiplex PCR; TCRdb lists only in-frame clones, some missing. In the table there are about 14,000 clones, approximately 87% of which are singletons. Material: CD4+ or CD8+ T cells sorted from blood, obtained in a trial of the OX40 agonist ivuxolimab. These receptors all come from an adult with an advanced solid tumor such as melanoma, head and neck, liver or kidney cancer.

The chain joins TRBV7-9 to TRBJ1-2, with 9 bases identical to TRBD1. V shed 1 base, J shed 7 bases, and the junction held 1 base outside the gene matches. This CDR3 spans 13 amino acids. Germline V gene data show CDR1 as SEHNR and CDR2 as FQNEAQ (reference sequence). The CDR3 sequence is CASSLGTGVGYTF. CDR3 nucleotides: TGTGCCAGCAGCTTAGGGACAGGGGTTGGCTACACCTTC.

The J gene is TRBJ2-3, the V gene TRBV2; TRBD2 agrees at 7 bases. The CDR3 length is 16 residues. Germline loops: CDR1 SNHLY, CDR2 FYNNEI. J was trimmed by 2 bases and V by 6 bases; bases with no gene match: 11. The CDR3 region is CASRGLGRGTTDTQYF. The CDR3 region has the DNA TGTGCCAGCAGGGGGTTGGGGCGGGGGACCACAGATACGCAGTATTTT.

The CDR3 here is CASRRDSANTIYF. CDR3 in DNA: TGTGCCAGTAGGAGGGACTCAGCAAACACCATATATTTT. The rearrangement uses TRBV19 and TRBJ1-3, with a possible D match to TRBD1 (5 bases). The germline V and J ends were trimmed by 6 bases and 6 bases, with 12 bases remaining between them. This CDR3 region has 13 residues. Germline V lookup: CDR1 LNHDA, CDR2 SQIVND (reference sequence).

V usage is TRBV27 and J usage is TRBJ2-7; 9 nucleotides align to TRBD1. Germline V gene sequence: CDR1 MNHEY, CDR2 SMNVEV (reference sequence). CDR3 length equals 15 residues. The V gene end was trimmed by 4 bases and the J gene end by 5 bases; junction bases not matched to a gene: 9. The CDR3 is CASSSEQGAPHEQYF. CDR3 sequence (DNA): TGTGCCAGCAGTTCGGAACAGGGGGCGCCCCACGAGCAGTACTTC.

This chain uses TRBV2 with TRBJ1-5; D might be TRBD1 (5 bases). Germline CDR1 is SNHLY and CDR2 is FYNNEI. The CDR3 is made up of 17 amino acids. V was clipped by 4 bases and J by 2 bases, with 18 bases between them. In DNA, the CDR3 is TGTGCCAGCAGTGGAGGGGCCACTGTGAGAGGCAATCAGCCCCAGCATTTT. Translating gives CASSGGATVRGNQPQHF.

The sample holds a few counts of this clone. CDR3 coding DNA: TGTGCCAGCAGCCATGGACAGGGGCAGGATGGCTACACCTTC. Its protein is CASSHGQGQDGYTF. This chain links TRBV7-9 with TRBJ1-2; 9 bases align to TRBD1. V shed 5 bases, J shed 6 bases, and the junction held 7 bases outside the gene matches. The CDR3 length is 14 residues. CDR1 is SEHNR and CDR2 is FQNEAQ in the germline V gene (reference sequence). Drawing the rest from reference TRBV7-9 and TRBJ1-2, the complete variable domain is DTGVSQNPRHKITKRGQNVTFRCDPISEHNRLYWYRQTLGQGPEFLTYFQNEAQLEKSRLLSDRFSAERPKGSFSTLEIQRTEQGDSAMYLCASSHGQGQDGYTFGSGTRLTVV.

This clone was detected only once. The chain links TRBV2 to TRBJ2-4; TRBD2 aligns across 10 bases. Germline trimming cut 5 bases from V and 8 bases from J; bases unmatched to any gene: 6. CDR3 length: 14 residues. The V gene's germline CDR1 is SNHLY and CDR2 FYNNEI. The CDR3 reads CASSLSGGIDIQYF. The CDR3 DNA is TGTGCCAGCAGTCTTAGCGGGGGGATCGACATTCAGTACTTC.

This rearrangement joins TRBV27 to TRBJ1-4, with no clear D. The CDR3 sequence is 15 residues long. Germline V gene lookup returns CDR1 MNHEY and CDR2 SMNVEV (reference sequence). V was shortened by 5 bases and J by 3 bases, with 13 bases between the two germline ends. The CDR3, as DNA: TGTGCCAGCAGTCCTAAGCCCGCAGCTAATGAAAAACTGTTTTTT. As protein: CASSPKPAANEKLFF.

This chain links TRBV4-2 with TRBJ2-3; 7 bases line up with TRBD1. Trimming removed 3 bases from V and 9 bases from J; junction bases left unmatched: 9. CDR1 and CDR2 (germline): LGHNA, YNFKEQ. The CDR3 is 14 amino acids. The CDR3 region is CASSQADRDGTQYF. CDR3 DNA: TGTGCCAGCAGCCAGGCCGACAGGGACGGCACGCAGTATTTT.

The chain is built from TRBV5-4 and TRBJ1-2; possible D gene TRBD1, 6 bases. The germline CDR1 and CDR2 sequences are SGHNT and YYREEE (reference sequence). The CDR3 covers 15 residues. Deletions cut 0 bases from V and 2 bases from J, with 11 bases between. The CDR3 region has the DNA TGTGCCAGCAGCTTGGGCCAACAGGGAAACTATGGCTACACCTTC. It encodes CASSLGQQGNYGYTF.

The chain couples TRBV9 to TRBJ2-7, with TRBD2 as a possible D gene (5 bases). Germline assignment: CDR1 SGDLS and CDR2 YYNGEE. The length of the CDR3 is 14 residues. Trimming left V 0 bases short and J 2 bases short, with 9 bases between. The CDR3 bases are TGTGCCAGCAGCGTAGGAGGGAGCGCCTACGAGCAGTACTTC. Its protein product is CASSVGGSAYEQYF.

CDR3 coding DNA: TGTGCCAGCCTTGACGGGGGGCTTTTTTACTACGAGCAGTACTTC. Residues: CASLDGGLFYYEQYF. This chain uses TRBV2 with TRBJ2-7, with TRBD2 as a possible D gene (7 bases). The germline V gene has CDR1 SNHLY and CDR2 FYNNEI. This CDR3 region has 15 residues. V lost 8 bases and J lost 3, with 20 bases in between.

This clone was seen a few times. The CDR3 region is CASSIGGRNYGYTF. In DNA form, the CDR3 reads TGTGCCAGTAGTATCGGGGGGCGTAACTATGGCTACACCTTC. V gene TRBV19 combines with J gene TRBJ1-2; a possible D gene is TRBD1 (6 bases). This CDR3 has 14 residues. Germline lookup yields CDR1 LNHDA and CDR2 SQIVND (reference sequence). Between the trimmed V and J ends, which lost 3 bases and 1 base, there was a span of 9 bases.